This TCR beta chain was sequenced for a study of spatial heterogeneity in lung cancer. About the study: The average count in raw reads for each unique TCR and UMI combination exceeded nine appearances.

TCRdb re-analysed the 5' RACE reads in MiXCR, keeping a single row per CDR3 protein. The sample includes 48,000 or so distinct CDR3 sequences, about 5.8% of them seen just once. Note on this clonotype: Its specificity is unknown. An end of the junction differs from the germline gene, which may be a read error.

Time point specified: sample taken at primary tumor resection. Whole RNA was taken from tumor, nontumor lung or frozen PBMC; it was then sequenced unsorted. The donor population consisted of 72 patients with untreated, early-stage non-small cell lung cancer. Study-wide points: Detection of ubiquitous tumor TCRs in blood was higher at resection than follow-up.

The CDR3 has 13 amino acids. The germline CDR1 and CDR2 sequences are SGHRS and YFSETQ. The receptor's source is a male donor with early-stage non-small cell lung cancer. Sequences were derived from PBMCs, sampled at surgery. This chain joins TRBV5-1 and TRBJ2-7; unclear D gene. The CDR3 DNA reads TGCCCCAGCAGCTTGAGGCAGCCGTCGGAGCAGTACTTC. The encoded protein is CPSSLRQPSEQYF. Full variable domain (outside the CDR3, taken from reference TRBV5-1 and TRBJ2-7): KAGVTQTPRYLIKTRGQQVTLSCSPISGHRSVSWYQQTPGQGLQFLFEYFSETQRNKGNFPGRFSGRQFSNSRSEMNVSTLELGDSALYLCPSSLRQPSEQYFGPGTRLTVT.